This T cell receptor (beta chain) was sequenced in a study of T cell changes during pregnancy in multiple sclerosis. The CDR3 is 15 amino acids. Germline CDR1 SGHAT, CDR2 FQNNGV. V lost 5 bases, J lost 8 bases, and 19 bases lay in between. Clones were read by immunoSEQ multiplex PCR, and TCRdb kept only the in-frame ones, dropping some. The repertoire consists of fewer than 50,000 clones, with 90% to 95% occurring once and the leading ten covering approximately 5%. The TCR was taken from a female donor with multiple sclerosis, enrolled in a pregnancy study. The chain recombines TRBV11-2 with TRBJ2-1; possibly TRBD2 for D (6 bases). Sequences were derived from CD8+ T cells from peripheral blood mononuclear cells, sampled before pregnancy. This CDR3 is CASSALAYGGDEQFF. CDR3 DNA: TGTGCCAGCAGCGCCTTAGCATACGGAGGGGATGAGCAGTTCTTC.